This TCR beta chain was recorded in a study of vaccination and CD4 T cells after COVID-19. Study-level background: Each participant underwent a two-dose regimen of either the BNT162b2 or the mRNA-1273 vaccine. In the control cultures, a CEFX pool, an HIV-1 Nef pool, or no peptide was supplied.

The treatment is: roughly ten-day PBMC culture with coronavirus spike peptide pools or control peptides (ViraFEST assay). Turning to this clonotype: Its antigen is not known.

This CDR3 has 15 residues. Trimming removed 6 bases from V and 2 bases from J; junction bases left unmatched: 6. The germline CDR1 and CDR2 sequences are MNHEY and SMNVEV (reference sequence). The study sequenced cultured CD4+ T cell DNA using the Oncomine TCR Beta short-read assay. TCRdb ran MiXCR on the PCR reads and lists one entry per CDR3 protein. The top ten clones hold about 10% of a sample with roughly 20,000 distinct CDR3 sequences, around 50% of them seen once. The J gene is TRBJ2-7, the V gene TRBV27, with 11 bases lining up with TRBD2. The sample consisted of CD4+ T cells from blood, cultured in vitro. The origin of this receptor is a human donor who had recovered from COVID-19. CDR3 protein: CASSLGTSGAYEQYF. The CDR3 nucleotides are TGTGCCAGCAGCCTAGGGACTAGCGGAGCCTACGAGCAGTACTTC.